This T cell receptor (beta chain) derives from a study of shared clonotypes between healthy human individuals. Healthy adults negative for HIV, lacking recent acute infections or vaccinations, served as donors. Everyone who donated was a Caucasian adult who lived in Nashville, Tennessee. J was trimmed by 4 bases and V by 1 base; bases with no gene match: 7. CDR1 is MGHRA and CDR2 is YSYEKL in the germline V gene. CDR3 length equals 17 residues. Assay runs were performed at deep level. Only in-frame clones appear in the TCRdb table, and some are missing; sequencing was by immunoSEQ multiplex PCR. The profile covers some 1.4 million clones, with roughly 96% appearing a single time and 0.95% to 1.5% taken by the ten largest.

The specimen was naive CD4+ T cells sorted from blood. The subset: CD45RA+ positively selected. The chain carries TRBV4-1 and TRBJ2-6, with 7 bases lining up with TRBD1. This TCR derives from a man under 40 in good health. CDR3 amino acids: CASSQAKTGPGANVLTF. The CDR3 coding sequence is TGCGCCAGCAGCCAAGCCAAGACAGGGCCCGGGGCCAACGTCCTGACTTTC.